This section outlines one TCR beta chain sequence together with its context. The data were taken from a study of shared clonotypes between healthy human individuals. The method was immunoSEQ multiplex PCR; TCRdb's version includes in-frame clones alone and lacks a portion of them. The sample lists under 2.5 million clones, about 90% occurring once. V was pared by 6 bases and J by 4 bases, with 15 bases between. The germline V gene has CDR1 MNHEY and CDR2 SMNVEV (reference sequence). The CDR3 has 14 amino acids. This sequence was found in a man between 18 and 35 years old in good health. Some clones in this sample may be carry-over from other donors' samples. This chain uses TRBV27 with TRBJ1-2, with no clear D. The sequenced sample consisted of naive CD4+ T cells from PBMCs. Noted subset: CD45RA+ positively selected. The DNA for the CDR3 is TGTGCCAGCAGAATCCCCGGAACAATCTATGGCTACACCTTC. This translates into CASRIPGTIYGYTF.